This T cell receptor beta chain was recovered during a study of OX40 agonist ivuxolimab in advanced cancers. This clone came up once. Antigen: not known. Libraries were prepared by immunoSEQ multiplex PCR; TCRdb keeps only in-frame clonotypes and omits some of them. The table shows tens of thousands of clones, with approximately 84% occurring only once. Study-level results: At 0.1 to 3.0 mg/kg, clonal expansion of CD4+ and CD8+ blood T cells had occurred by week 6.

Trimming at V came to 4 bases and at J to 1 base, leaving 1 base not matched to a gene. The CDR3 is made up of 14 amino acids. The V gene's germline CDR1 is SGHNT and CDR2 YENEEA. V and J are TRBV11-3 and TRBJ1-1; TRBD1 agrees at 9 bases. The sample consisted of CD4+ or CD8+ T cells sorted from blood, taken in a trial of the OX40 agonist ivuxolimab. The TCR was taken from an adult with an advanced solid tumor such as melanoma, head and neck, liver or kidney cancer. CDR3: CASSWGQGNTEAFF. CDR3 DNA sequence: TGTGCCAGCAGCTGGGGACAGGGGAACACTGAAGCTTTCTTT. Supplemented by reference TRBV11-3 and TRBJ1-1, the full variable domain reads EAGVVQSPRYKIIEKKQPVAFWCNPISGHNTLYWYLQNLGQGPELLIRYENEEAVDDSQLPKDRFSAERLKGVDSTLKIQPAELGDSAVYLCASSWGQGNTEAFFGQGTRLTVV.